This T cell receptor beta chain was documented in a study of blood T cell repertoires in COVID-19. The repertoire was sequenced with immunoSEQ multiplex PCR; TCRdb's copy has only in-frame clones and lacks some. The sample has tens of thousands of clones; 65% to 80% are singletons. Germline V gives CDR1 SGHTA, CDR2 FQGNSA. Trimming at V came to 6 bases and at J to 5 bases, leaving 17 bases not matched to a gene. The CDR3 is 18 residues long. The sequence came from a human donor in a cohort sampled during active COVID-19. Sequencing input: peripheral blood. The rearrangement joins TRBV7-2 to TRBJ2-1, with TRBD2 matching 9 bases. The CDR3 here is CASSFEGPIIAGDNEQFF. The CDR3, as DNA: TGTGCCAGCAGTTTCGAAGGGCCCATTATAGCGGGAGACAATGAGCAGTTCTTC.